One sample yielded the 22 T cell receptor beta chains listed below, sequenced in a study of T cell responses to AZD1222 COVID-19 vaccine. Sequenced by immunoSEQ multiplex PCR; TCRdb stores in-frame clones only, minus some. This table has 140,000 to 150,000 clones, 80% to 90% appearing once. This material consisted of peripheral blood, taken on day 0 of AZD1222 vaccination. These receptors came from an adult in good health.

This chain connects TRBV30 to TRBJ1-1; D unresolved. Trimming took 0 bases from V and 4 from J, leaving 9 bases between them. The CDR3 sequence is 13 residues long. Per germline, CDR1 GTSNPN and CDR2 SVGIG (reference sequence). The CDR3 loop reads CAWSVLPGTEAFF. Written as DNA, the CDR3 is TGTGCCTGGAGTGTACTTCCGGGCACTGAAGCTTTCTTT.

V gene TRBV6-5 combines with J gene TRBJ1-4; no clear D. CDR3 size: 12 residues. Trimming removed 6 bases at V and 8 bases at J, with 10 bases between. Per the germline V gene, CDR1 is MNHEY and CDR2 is SVGAGI. The CDR3 reads CASSPLGEKLFF. The DNA for the CDR3 is TGTGCCAGCAGCCCCCTAGGGGAAAAACTGTTTTTT.

This chain links TRBV5-1 with TRBJ2-3, with 7 bases lining up with TRBD2. V gave up 1 base and J gave up 1 base; unmatched junction bases: 3. The CDR3 runs to 15 residues. Per the germline V gene, CDR1 is SGHRS and CDR2 is YFSETQ. The CDR3 nucleotides are TGCGCCAGCAGCTTGTTCGCGGGAGGCACAGATACGCAGTATTTT. Its protein is CASSLFAGGTDTQYF. The variable domain in full, completed from reference TRBV5-1 and TRBJ2-3, reads KAGVTQTPRYLIKTRGQQVTLSCSPISGHRSVSWYQQTPGQGLQFLFEYFSETQRNKGNFPGRFSGRQFSNSRSEMNVSTLELGDSALYLCASSLFAGGTDTQYFGPGTRLTVL.

The chain employs TRBV15 and TRBJ1-2; the D gene is possibly TRBD1 (6 bases). This CDR3 has 14 amino acids. V lost 3 bases to trimming and J lost 7 bases, with 15 bases between them. Germline CDR1 reads LNHNV; CDR2 reads YYDKDF (reference sequence). CDR3 amino acids: CATSSPLGQFGYTF. DNA for the CDR3: TGTGCCACCAGCAGCCCGCTCGGACAGTTTGGCTACACCTTC.

This clone turned up a few times. The sample has other DNA sequences that encode this CDR3 too. The chain links TRBV5-1 to TRBJ1-5; maybe TRBD1 (6 bases). CDR1 is SGHRS and CDR2 is YFSETQ in the germline V gene. Between the trimmed V and J ends, which lost 0 bases and 0 bases, there was a span of 7 bases. The CDR3 sequence is 15 residues long. CDR3 protein: CASSLGTDSNQPQHF. The CDR3, as DNA: TGCGCCAGCAGCTTGGGGACAGATAGCAATCAGCCCCAGCATTTT.

The rearrangement joins TRBV28 to TRBJ1-4; D remains ambiguous. Trimming cost V 2 bases and J 4 bases, with 5 bases left between them. The CDR3 consists of 13 residues. The germline V gene encodes CDR1 MDHEN and CDR2 SYDVKM. CDR3 nucleotides: TGTGCCAGCAGTTTAGTGATTAATGAAAAACTGTTTTTT. Its translation is CASSLVINEKLFF.

In nucleotides, the CDR3 is TGTGCCAGCAGCCAAGAAAGTCCGGAAGCTTTCTTT. This gives the protein CASSQESPEAFF. This chain links TRBV11-2 with TRBJ1-1, with D uncertain. The CDR3 consists of 12 residues. The germline gives CDR1 SGHAT, CDR2 FQNNGV. V lost 5 bases, J lost 8 bases, and 12 bases lay in between.

The rearrangement joins TRBV7-9 to TRBJ1-1, with D possibly matching TRBD1 (6 bases). Germline CDR1 reads SEHNR; CDR2 reads FQNEAQ (reference sequence). V was clipped by 8 bases and J by 6 bases, with 10 bases between them. There are 11 residues in the CDR3. CDR3 protein: CASPGGAEAFF. CDR3 in DNA: TGTGCCAGCCCTGGGGGCGCTGAAGCTTTCTTT.

V and J are TRBV12-3 or TRBV12-4 and TRBJ1-5; D possibly corresponds to TRBD1 (5 bases). The CDR3 has 13 residues. V was cut by 3 bases and J by 4 bases, with 7 bases left in between. In nucleotides, the CDR3 is TGTGCCAGCAGTTTTCGGGGGAATCAGCCCCAGCATTTT. Translating gives CASSFRGNQPQHF.

The rearrangement joins TRBV30 to TRBJ1-2; D not resolved. V lost 2 bases, J lost 8 bases, and 15 bases lay in between. Germline loops: CDR1 GTSNPN, CDR2 SVGIG (reference sequence). CDR3 length: 13 amino acids. The DNA of the CDR3 is TGTGCCTGGAGTTACCGGGGTTTAAGCGGCTACACCTTC. This gives the protein CAWSYRGLSGYTF.

The rearrangement joins TRBV30 to TRBJ1-5; 10 bases are a match to TRBD1. This CDR3 contains 16 residues. CDR1 is GTSNPN, CDR2 SVGIG, per germline (reference sequence). Trimming at V came to 2 bases and at J to 3 bases, leaving 7 bases not matched to a gene. CDR3 in DNA: TGTGCCTGGAGTCTCCCCGGGACAGGGGTCAATCAGCCCCAGCATTTT. This gives the protein CAWSLPGTGVNQPQHF.

The rearrangement uses TRBV10-3 and TRBJ2-3; D gene unclear. V was pared by 3 bases and J by 2 bases, with 21 bases between. This CDR3 spans 18 amino acids. Germline V gene lookup returns CDR1 ENHRY and CDR2 SYGVKD. DNA of the CDR3: TGTGCCATCAGTGATCGACGCCGAACGATCTACGACACAGATACGCAGTATTTT. Protein product: CAISDRRRTIYDTDTQYF.

This sequence joins TRBV27 and TRBJ1-2; 11 nucleotides match TRBD1. V shed 5 bases, J shed 7 bases, and the junction held 9 bases outside the gene matches. From germline, CDR1 is MNHEY and CDR2 SMNVEV (reference sequence). CDR3 length: 15 residues. CDR3 loop: CASSTPGQGVFGYTF. CDR3 bases: TGTGCCAGCAGTACACCGGGACAGGGGGTTTTTGGCTACACCTTC.

This sequence joins TRBV5-1 and TRBJ1-4; perhaps TRBD1 as D (5 bases). V was clipped by 6 bases and J by 2 bases, with 11 bases between them. Germline CDR1 is SGHRS and CDR2 is YFSETQ. The CDR3 is 14 residues long. As DNA, the CDR3 is TGCGCCAGCAACCCCGGGGGTACTAATGAAAAACTGTTTTTT. Translation: CASNPGGTNEKLFF.

V is TRBV5-6 and J is TRBJ2-2; TRBD1 aligns across 9 bases. CDR3 length equals 14 residues. Germline values: CDR1 SGHDT, CDR2 YYEEEE. V gave up 4 bases and J gave up 9 bases; unmatched junction bases: 7. CDR3 loop: CASSAGTGTWELFF. CDR3 DNA sequence: TGTGCCAGCAGCGCTGGGACAGGGACGTGGGAGCTGTTTTTT.

J is TRBJ2-3 and V is TRBV13; D remains ambiguous. Germline V gene data show CDR1 as PRHDT and CDR2 as FYEKMQ (reference sequence). Trimming took 5 bases from V and 0 from J, leaving 9 bases between them. This CDR3 is built from 14 residues. CDR3 nucleotides: TGTGCCAGCAGCACGACCCAGAGCACAGATACGCAGTATTTT. It specifies CASSTTQSTDTQYF.

The rearrangement uses TRBV6-2 or TRBV6-3 and TRBJ1-1; possible D gene TRBD1, 6 bases. The CDR3 length is 16 residues. CDR1 is MNHEY, CDR2 SVGEGT, per germline. V gave up 2 bases and J gave up 1 base, with 14 bases separating them. In DNA form, the CDR3 reads TGTGCCAGCAGTTACGGTCAGGGGCGAAGGAACACTGAAGCTTTCTTT. This codes for CASSYGQGRRNTEAFF.

This clone occurred once. This sequence joins TRBV7-2 and TRBJ2-5; 7 nucleotides line up with TRBD1. V lost 4 bases, J lost 5 bases, and 13 bases stayed unmatched. From germline, CDR1 is SGHTA and CDR2 FQGNSA. The CDR3 is 16 residues long. CDR3: CASSSDTSRGRETQYF. CDR3 sequence (DNA): TGTGCCAGCAGCTCCGACACTTCAAGGGGGCGGGAGACCCAGTACTTC.

This sequence joins TRBV5-1 and TRBJ2-1; 10 bases agree with TRBD2. The germline V gene has CDR1 SGHRS and CDR2 YFSETQ. J lost 0 bases, V lost 5 bases, and 5 bases had no gene match. The CDR3 is made up of 16 amino acids. The CDR3 sequence: CASRTGTSDSYNEQFF. CDR3 bases: TGCGCCAGCAGGACCGGGACTAGCGACTCCTACAATGAGCAGTTCTTC.

This rearrangement joins TRBV4-1 to TRBJ1-1; D possibly corresponds to TRBD1 (5 bases). Germline V gives CDR1 MGHRA, CDR2 YSYEKL. CDR3 size: 16 residues. The V and J ends lost 1 base and 1 base respectively, with 13 bases between them. CDR3 in DNA: TGCGCCAGCAGCCAAGGACGGGGGAAGACGAACACTGAAGCTTTCTTT. This translates into CASSQGRGKTNTEAFF.

This chain joins TRBV30 and TRBJ2-2; the match to TRBD1 covers 10 bases. J gave up 0 bases and V 5 bases, and 12 bases lay outside the gene matches. CDR1 and CDR2 (germline): GTSNPN, SVGIG (reference sequence). The CDR3 has 18 amino acids. CDR3 protein: CAWGRWTGGYANTGELFF. In DNA, the CDR3 is TGTGCCTGGGGGAGATGGACAGGGGGATACGCGAACACCGGGGAGCTGTTTTTT. Full variable domain (rest looked up from reference TRBV30 and TRBJ2-2): SQTIHQWPATLVQPVGSPLSLECTVEGTSNPNLYWYRQAAGRGLQLLFYSVGIGQISSEVPQNLSASRPQDRQFILSSKKLLLSDSGFYLCAWGRWTGGYANTGELFFGEGSRLTVL.

The chain combines TRBV6-5 with TRBJ1-1; no clear D. The germline V and J ends were trimmed by 6 bases and 4 bases, with 12 bases remaining between them. Germline V gene sequence: CDR1 MNHEY, CDR2 SVGAGI. The CDR3 consists of 13 residues. CDR3 protein: CASRIRVRTEAFF. The CDR3 bases are TGTGCCAGCAGGATCCGTGTCCGCACTGAAGCTTTCTTT.